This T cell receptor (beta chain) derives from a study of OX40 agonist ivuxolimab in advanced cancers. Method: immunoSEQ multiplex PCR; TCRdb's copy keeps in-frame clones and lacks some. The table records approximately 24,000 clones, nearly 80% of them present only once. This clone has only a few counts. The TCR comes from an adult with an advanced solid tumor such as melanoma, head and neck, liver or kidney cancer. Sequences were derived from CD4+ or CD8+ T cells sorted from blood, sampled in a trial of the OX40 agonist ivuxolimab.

Here the CDR3 reads CASRWDRDYGYTF. The CDR3 DNA reads TGTGCCAGCAGATGGGACAGGGACTATGGCTACACCTTC. The chain employs TRBV5-5 and TRBJ1-2, with 9 nucleotides matching TRBD1. Unmatched junction bases numbered 2, after V lost 5 bases and J lost 3 bases. CDR3 size: 13 residues. Germline V gene sequence: CDR1 SGHKS, CDR2 YYEKEE (reference sequence). Filled out from reference TRBV5-5 and TRBJ1-2, the complete variable domain reads DAGVTQSPTHLIKTRGQQVTLRCSPISGHKSVSWYQQVLGQGPQFIFQYYEKEERGRGNFPDRFSARQFPNYSSELNVNALLLGDSALYLCASRWDRDYGYTFGSGTRLTVV.